These T cell receptor beta chains were read from a single sample in a study of T-cell reconstitution after alpha-beta-depleted transplantation in children. TCRdb ran MiXCR on the PCR reads and lists one entry per CDR3 protein. The table has 700,000 to 950,000 distinct CDR3 sequences, approximately 15% seen once; the top ten hold roughly 4.8%. Here the sequenced sample was PBMCs, mostly from graft donor cells, taken 360 days after TCRalphabeta/CD19-depleted stem cell transplant. These receptor sequences come from a male patient under 18 who had a stem cell transplant for acute lymphoblastic leukemia, so the T cells may come from the graft donor. The CDR3 runs from the conserved cysteine through the conserved F or W. The D gene is left open where the match is weak. Clone size is not always given. Where it is, it says once, few, many or a class for expanded clones.

j_gene,d_gene,abundance,v_gene,CDR3nt,CDR3aa
TRBJ1-5,-,-,TRBV2,TGTGCCAGCAGCACAGGGCGAGCCAATCAGCCCCAGCATTTT,CASSTGRANQPQHF
TRBJ1-2,-,-,TRBV15,TGTGCCACCAGCAGAGATGGGGGGCGCGTTGGCTACACCTTC,CATSRDGGRVGYTF
TRBJ2-3,-,few,TRBV7-8,TGTGCCAGCAGCCCCTTTGTCCGGATCTTACTTGATACGCAGTATTTT,CASSPFVRILLDTQYF
TRBJ2-2,-,-,TRBV7-9,TGTGCCCTACCGAGGGGCACCGGGGAGCTGTTTTTT,CALPRGTGELFF
TRBJ2-7,TRBD1,many,TRBV12-3/TRBV12-4,TGTGCCAGCAGTTTGGGTGGGACAGGGTCCTACGAGCAGTACTTC,CASSLGGTGSYEQYF
TRBJ2-1,TRBD2,once,TRBV11-1,TGTGCCAGCAGCTTAGCAGGGCTAGCGGGAGTCGGCTCCTACAATGAGCAGTTCTTC,CASSLAGLAGVGSYNEQFF
TRBJ2-1,TRBD1,many,TRBV7-2,TGTGCCAGCAGCTTGGGACAGGGGCACAATGAGCAGTTCTTC,CASSLGQGHNEQFF
TRBJ1-1,-,few,TRBV28,TGTGCCAGCAGTCCCCAAATGGGCTATTACACTGAAGCTTTCTTT,CASSPQMGYYTEAFF
TRBJ2-1,TRBD2,many,TRBV7-6,TGTGCCAGCAGCTTAAAAGGTCTAGCGGGAGCAGACGGGCAGTTCTTC,CASSLKGLAGADGQFF
TRBJ1-5,TRBD1,once,TRBV20-1,TGCAGTGCTCAGGGACAGGGGGGTAATCAGCCCCAGCATTTT,CSAQGQGGNQPQHF
TRBJ2-3,TRBD2,-,TRBV7-8,TGTGCCAGCAGCTTAGTAGCGGGGAGGGACCCAGATACGCAGTATTTT,CASSLVAGRDPDTQYF
TRBJ2-1,TRBD2,-,TRBV15,TGTGCCACCAGCAGAGATGTGAGCGGGAGGGGTTTTGAGCAGTTCTTC,CATSRDVSGRGFEQFF
TRBJ2-7,-,few,TRBV19,TGTGCCTCCTCGGGATGGCGGGGCGAGCAGTACTTC,CASSGWRGEQYF
TRBJ2-7,-,few,TRBV6-2/TRBV6-3,TGTGCCAGCAGTTTGGACTCGCTCGCGGAGCAGTACTTC,CASSLDSLAEQYF
TRBJ2-5,TRBD2,-,TRBV12-3/TRBV12-4,TGTGCCAGCAGCTTTGAGCGGGAGGGCCCGACAGGGACCCAGTACTTC,CASSFEREGPTGTQYF
TRBJ2-7,TRBD1,-,TRBV29-1,TGCAGCGTTGAAGATCCGGGGACAGGGCCTAAGCAGTACTTC,CSVEDPGTGPKQYF
TRBJ2-7,-,many,TRBV29-1,TGCAGCGTCCCGGGGGCCGAACCCCCGGGCTACGAGCAGTACTTC,CSVPGAEPPGYEQYF
TRBJ1-2,TRBD1,few,TRBV5-1,TGCGCCAGCAGCTCTGTTTGGGCCGGGACAGGGTTTGGCTACACCTTC,CASSSVWAGTGFGYTF
TRBJ2-1,-,-,TRBV7-9,TGTGCCAGCAGTGCCCCAAATTCGGGTGAGCAGTTCTTC,CASSAPNSGEQFF
TRBJ1-6,-,-,TRBV7-3,TGTGCCAGCAGCTTCCCTTCAGGAGGGATGGGTTCACCCCTCCACTTT,CASSFPSGGMGSPLHF
TRBJ2-7,-,few,TRBV18,TGTGCCAGCTCACTGCAGACTGGAGTCGTATCCTACGAGCAGTACTTC,CASSLQTGVVSYEQYF
TRBJ1-4,-,-,TRBV2,TGTGCCAGCGGGGGGGACGGCTGGGTAGTTGGGGAAAAACTGTTTTTT,CASGGDGWVVGEKLFF
TRBJ2-3,-,few,TRBV7-8,TGTGCCAGCAGCCCGCACGAGGGGAGCGGAAGCACAGATACGCAGTATTTT,CASSPHEGSGSTDTQYF
TRBJ2-7,-,-,TRBV6-5,TGTGCCAGCAGTTACTCGAAACCCACGTTCCAGGAGCAGTACTTC,CASSYSKPTFQEQYF
TRBJ2-7,TRBD2,few,TRBV18,TGTGCCAGCTCACCACGACTAGCGGCTATGGAGCAGTACTTC,CASSPRLAAMEQYF
TRBJ2-1,-,-,TRBV6-5,TGTGCCAGCAGTTACTCGCTCGAAGATAGGGGGAACGATGAGCAGTTCTTC,CASSYSLEDRGNDEQFF
TRBJ1-3,-,few,TRBV7-2,TGTGCCAGCAGCTTAGTCGGTGGAAACACCATATATTTT,CASSLVGGNTIYF
TRBJ1-1,-,-,TRBV7-8,TGTGCCAGCATGATGGGACGGTTGAACACTGAAGCTTTCTTT,CASMMGRLNTEAFF
TRBJ2-7,TRBD2,few,TRBV20-1,TGCAGTGCTAGGACCCGACTAGCGGGAGTCCCCCTCACCTACGAGCAGTACTTC,CSARTRLAGVPLTYEQYF
TRBJ2-7,-,many,TRBV5-1,TGCGCCAGCAGGGACATTTTCTACGAGCAGTACTTC,CASRDIFYEQYF
TRBJ2-7,-,many,TRBV2,TGTGCCAGCAGCGCGACTAGTTACGAGCAGTACTTC,CASSATSYEQYF
TRBJ2-6,-,-,TRBV4-1,TGCGCCAGCAGCCAAGAGGGGGGAACTGGGGCCAACGTCCTGACTTTC,CASSQEGGTGANVLTF
TRBJ2-3,-,-,TRBV5-1,TGCGCCAGCAGCGACCATTTGGGCACAGATACGCAGTATTTT,CASSDHLGTDTQYF
TRBJ2-1,-,many,TRBV15,TGTGCCACCAACCGGAATAACAATGAGCAGTTCTTC,CATNRNNNEQFF
TRBJ2-2,TRBD1,few,TRBV6-5,TGTGCCAGCAGTTACCCCCGGGACAGGGGTCGACCCGGGGAGCTGTTTTTT,CASSYPRDRGRPGELFF
TRBJ2-1,-,many,TRBV12-3/TRBV12-4,TGTGCCAGCAGTGGTCACAATGAGCAGTTCTTC,CASSGHNEQFF
TRBJ1-3,-,-,TRBV18,TGTGCCAGCTCACCCCCTGCCCGGACGACCATATATTTT,CASSPPARTTIYF
TRBJ2-7,-,few,TRBV5-1,TGCGCCAGCATGGGGCATTACGAGCAGTACTTC,CASMGHYEQYF
TRBJ2-3,-,few,TRBV12-3/TRBV12-4,TGTGCCAGCAGTTTGAGGGTGTCGGAAACAGGCACAGATACGCAGTATTTT,CASSLRVSETGTDTQYF
TRBJ2-1,TRBD2,-,TRBV7-9,TGTGCCAGCAGCTTCCACGGGACTAGCGCAAACAATGAGCAGTTCTTC,CASSFHGTSANNEQFF
TRBJ1-1,-,-,TRBV5-6,TGTGCCAGCAGCTTGCGGGCACCTGAAGCTTTCTTT,CASSLRAPEAFF
TRBJ2-3,TRBD2,many,TRBV5-1,TGCGCCAGCAGCTCGGGACTAGGGATCGGAGATACGCAGTATTTT,CASSSGLGIGDTQYF
TRBJ2-1,TRBD2,few,TRBV6-4,TGTGCCAGCAGTGACACCAAACCTAGGACTAGCGGGAGGGCAGGGAGCAATGAGCAGTTCTTC,CASSDTKPRTSGRAGSNEQFF
TRBJ2-5,TRBD1,few,TRBV5-1,TGCGCCAGCAGCCCGGTCTTCAGGGGGGAGACCCAGTACTTC,CASSPVFRGETQYF
TRBJ2-3,-,-,TRBV27,TGTGCCAGCAGTTTGGGGCCAAGAGGTCTCACAGATACGCAGTATTTT,CASSLGPRGLTDTQYF
TRBJ2-1,TRBD2,few,TRBV4-2,TGTGCCAGCAGCCACCTGGTCAGTAGCGGGAGGTCTTACAATGAGCAGTTCTTC,CASSHLVSSGRSYNEQFF
TRBJ1-5,-,-,TRBV12-3/TRBV12-4,TGTGCCAGCAGTTTCACTTATAGCAATCAGCCCCAGCATTTT,CASSFTYSNQPQHF
TRBJ2-7,-,-,TRBV21-1,TGTGCCAGCAGCAAAGGTCGTCGACTAGCGACGCAGTCCTACGAGCAGTACTTC,CASSKGRRLATQSYEQYF
TRBJ2-1,TRBD2,-,TRBV12-3/TRBV12-4,TGTGCCAGCAGTTTTCTAGCGGGAGTCGGCAATGAGCAGTTCTTC,CASSFLAGVGNEQFF
TRBJ1-1,-,-,TRBV12-3/TRBV12-4,TGTGCCAGCAGTCTTCCTGCTAACAGGAGGGGCGAAGCTTTCTTT,CASSLPANRRGEAFF
TRBJ1-1,TRBD1,-,TRBV18,TGTGCCAGCTCACCAATAGCGGGGACAGGGACCGAAGCTTTCTTT,CASSPIAGTGTEAFF
TRBJ2-1,TRBD2,few,TRBV4-2,TGTGCCAGCAGCCAAGATAGGGGCCTACTAGCGACCGACGGCCTTTCCTACAATGAGCAGTTCTTC,CASSQDRGLLATDGLSYNEQFF
TRBJ1-1,-,-,TRBV10-2,TGCGCCAGCAGGAATTTACCGGGCCCCTGGAGCACTGAAGCTTTCTTT,CASRNLPGPWSTEAFF
TRBJ2-1,TRBD2,-,TRBV25-1,TGTGCCAGCAGTGAAATGGTAGCGGGACCCTACAATGAGCAGTTCTTC,CASSEMVAGPYNEQFF
TRBJ2-7,-,-,TRBV9,TGTGCCAGCAGCCACCGAGGGGGAGGGCCGAACGAGCAGTACTTC,CASSHRGGGPNEQYF
TRBJ1-6,-,-,TRBV5-1,TGCGCCAGCAGGCGGGTCCTGGATTCACCCCTCCACTTT,CASRRVLDSPLHF
TRBJ1-2,-,few,TRBV5-1,TGCGCCAGCAGCTTCGGGGGGCATAGTCCTAACTATGGCTACACCTTC,CASSFGGHSPNYGYTF
TRBJ2-1,-,few,TRBV2,TGTGCCAGCAGATCAGGGGACTCCTCCTACAATGAGCAGTTCTTC,CASRSGDSSYNEQFF
TRBJ1-1,-,few,TRBV30,TGTGCCTGGAGTGTACAGAAGAACACTGAAGCTTTCTTT,CAWSVQKNTEAFF